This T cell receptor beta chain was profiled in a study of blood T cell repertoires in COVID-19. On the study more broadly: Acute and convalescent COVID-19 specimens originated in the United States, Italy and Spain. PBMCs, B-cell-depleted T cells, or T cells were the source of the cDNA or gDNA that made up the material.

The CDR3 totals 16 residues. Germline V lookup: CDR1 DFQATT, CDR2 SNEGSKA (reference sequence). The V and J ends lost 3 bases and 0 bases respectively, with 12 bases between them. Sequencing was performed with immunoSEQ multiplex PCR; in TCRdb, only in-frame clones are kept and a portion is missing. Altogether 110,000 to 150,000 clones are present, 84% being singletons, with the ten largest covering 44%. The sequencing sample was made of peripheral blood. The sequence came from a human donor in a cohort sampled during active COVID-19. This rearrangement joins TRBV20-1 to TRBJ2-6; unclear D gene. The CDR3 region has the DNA TGCAGTGCTAGTCTCGAGGAGAGCTCTGGGGCCAACGTCCTGACTTTC. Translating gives CSASLEESSGANVLTF.